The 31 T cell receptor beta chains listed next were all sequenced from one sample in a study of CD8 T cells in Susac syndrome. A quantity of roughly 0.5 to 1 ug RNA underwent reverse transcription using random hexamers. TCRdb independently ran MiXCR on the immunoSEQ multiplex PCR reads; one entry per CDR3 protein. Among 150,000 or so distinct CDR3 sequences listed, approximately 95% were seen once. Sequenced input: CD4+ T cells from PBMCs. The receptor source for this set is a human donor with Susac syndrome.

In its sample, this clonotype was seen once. The CDR3 sequence is CASSAMGGSYGYTF. CDR3 sequence (DNA): TGTGCCAGCAGCGCGATGGGTGGGTCCTATGGCTACACCTTC. The chain links TRBV7-9 to TRBJ1-2; D is unclear. Germline V CDR1 and CDR2: SEHNR, FQNEAQ (reference sequence). The V end lost 5 bases, the J end lost 4 bases, and 14 bases lay between the germline ends. The CDR3 extends over 14 amino acids.

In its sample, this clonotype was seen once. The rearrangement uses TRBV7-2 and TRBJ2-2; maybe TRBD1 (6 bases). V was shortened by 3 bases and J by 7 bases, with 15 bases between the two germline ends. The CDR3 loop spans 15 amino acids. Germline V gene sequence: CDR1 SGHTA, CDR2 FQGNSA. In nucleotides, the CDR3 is TGTGCCAGCAGCTTCAATACAGGGTCCAACGGGGAGCTGTTTTTT. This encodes CASSFNTGSNGELFF.

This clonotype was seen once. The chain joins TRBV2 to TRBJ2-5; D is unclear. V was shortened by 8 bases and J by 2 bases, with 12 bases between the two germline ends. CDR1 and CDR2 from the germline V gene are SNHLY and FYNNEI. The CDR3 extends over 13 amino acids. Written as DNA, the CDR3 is TGTGCCAGCGAGAGTCTTCCGCAAGAGACCCAGTACTTC. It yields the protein CASESLPQETQYF.

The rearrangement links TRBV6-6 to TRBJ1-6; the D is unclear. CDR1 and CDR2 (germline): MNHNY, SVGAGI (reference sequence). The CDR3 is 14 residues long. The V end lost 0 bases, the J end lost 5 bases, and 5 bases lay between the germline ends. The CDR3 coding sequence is TGTGCCAGCAGTTACTCGAACGATAATTCACCCCTCCACTTT. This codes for CASSYSNDNSPLHF.

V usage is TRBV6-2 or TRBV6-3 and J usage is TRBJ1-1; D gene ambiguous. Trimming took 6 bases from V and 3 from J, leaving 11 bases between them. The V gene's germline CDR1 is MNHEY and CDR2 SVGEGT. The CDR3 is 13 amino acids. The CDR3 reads CASRGGEDTEAFF. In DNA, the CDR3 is TGTGCCAGCAGGGGAGGAGAGGACACTGAAGCTTTCTTT.

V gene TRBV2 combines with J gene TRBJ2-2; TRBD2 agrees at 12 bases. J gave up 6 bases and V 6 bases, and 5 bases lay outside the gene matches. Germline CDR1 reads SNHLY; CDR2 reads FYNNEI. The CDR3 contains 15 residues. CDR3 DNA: TGTGCCAGCAGCACGGGACTAGCGGGCCCCGGGGAGCTGTTTTTT. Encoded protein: CASSTGLAGPGELFF.

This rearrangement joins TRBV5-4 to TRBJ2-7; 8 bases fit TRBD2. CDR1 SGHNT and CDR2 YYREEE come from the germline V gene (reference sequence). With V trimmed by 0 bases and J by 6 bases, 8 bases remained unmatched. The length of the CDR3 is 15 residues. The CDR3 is CASSLGSGGPLEQYF. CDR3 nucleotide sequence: TGTGCCAGCAGCTTGGGAAGCGGGGGCCCTCTCGAGCAGTACTTC.

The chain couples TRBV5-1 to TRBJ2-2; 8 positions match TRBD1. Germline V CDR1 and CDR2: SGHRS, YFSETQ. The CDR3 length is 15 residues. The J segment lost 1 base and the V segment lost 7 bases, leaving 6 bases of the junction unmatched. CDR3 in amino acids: CASANGQGNTGELFF. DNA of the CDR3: TGCGCCAGCGCTAACGGACAGGGGAACACCGGGGAGCTGTTTTTT.

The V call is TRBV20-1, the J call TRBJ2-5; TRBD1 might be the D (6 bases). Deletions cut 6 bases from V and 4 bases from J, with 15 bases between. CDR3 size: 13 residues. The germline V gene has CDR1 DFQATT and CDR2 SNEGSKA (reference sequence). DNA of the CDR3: TGCAGTGCCGCCCCAGGGGCTGGAGAGACCCAGTACTTC. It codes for CSAAPGAGETQYF.

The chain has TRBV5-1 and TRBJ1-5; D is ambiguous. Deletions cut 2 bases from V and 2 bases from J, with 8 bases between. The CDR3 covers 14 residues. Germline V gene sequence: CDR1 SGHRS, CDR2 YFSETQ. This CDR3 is CASSLYSGNQPQHF. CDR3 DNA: TGCGCCAGCAGCTTATACAGTGGCAATCAGCCCCAGCATTTT.

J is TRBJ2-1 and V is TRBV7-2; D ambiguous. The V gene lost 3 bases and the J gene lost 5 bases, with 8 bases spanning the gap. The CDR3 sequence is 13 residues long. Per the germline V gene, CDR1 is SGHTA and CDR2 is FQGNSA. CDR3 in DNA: TGTGCCAGCAGCTTGGGTAGAAACAATGAGCAGTTCTTC. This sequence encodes CASSLGRNNEQFF.

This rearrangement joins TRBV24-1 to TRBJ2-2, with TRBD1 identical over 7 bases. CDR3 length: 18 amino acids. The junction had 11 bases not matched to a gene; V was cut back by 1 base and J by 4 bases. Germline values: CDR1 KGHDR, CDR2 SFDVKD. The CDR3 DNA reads TGTGCCACCAGTGATTTTAAACAGGGGAGCGGCCGCACCGGGGAGCTGTTTTTT. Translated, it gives CATSDFKQGSGRTGELFF.

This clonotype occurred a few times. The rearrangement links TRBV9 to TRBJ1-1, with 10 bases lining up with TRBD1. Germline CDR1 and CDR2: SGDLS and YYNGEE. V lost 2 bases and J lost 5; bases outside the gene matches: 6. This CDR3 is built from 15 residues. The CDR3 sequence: CASSVAGTGVTEAFF. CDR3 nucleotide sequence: TGTGCCAGCAGCGTTGCTGGGACAGGGGTAACTGAAGCTTTCTTT.

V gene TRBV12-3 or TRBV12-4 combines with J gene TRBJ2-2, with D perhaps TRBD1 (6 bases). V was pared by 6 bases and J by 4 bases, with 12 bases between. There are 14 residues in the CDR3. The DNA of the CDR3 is TGTGCCAGCAGCTCCCAGGACAGCACCGGGGAGCTGTTTTTT. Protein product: CASSSQDSTGELFF.

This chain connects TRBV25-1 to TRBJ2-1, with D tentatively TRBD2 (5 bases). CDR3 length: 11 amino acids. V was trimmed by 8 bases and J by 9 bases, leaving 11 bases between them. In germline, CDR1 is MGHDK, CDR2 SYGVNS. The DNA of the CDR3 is TGTGCCAGCCGACGGGCGGGTGAGCAGTTCTTC. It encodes CASRRAGEQFF.

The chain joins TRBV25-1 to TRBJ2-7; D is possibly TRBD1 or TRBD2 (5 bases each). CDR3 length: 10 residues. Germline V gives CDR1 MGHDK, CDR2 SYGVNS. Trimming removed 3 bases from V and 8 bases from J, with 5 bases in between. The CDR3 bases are TGTGCCAGCAGTGAGGGACAGCAGTACTTC. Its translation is CASSEGQQYF.

The CDR3 loop reads CSAREGSGEQPQHF. The CDR3 nucleotides read TGCAGTGCTAGAGAGGGTTCGGGGGAACAGCCCCAGCATTTT. The chain joins TRBV20-1 to TRBJ1-5; D is perhaps TRBD1 (5 bases). The CDR3 covers 14 residues. Germline V gene lookup returns CDR1 DFQATT and CDR2 SNEGSKA (reference sequence). Trimming took 0 bases from V and 7 from J, leaving 13 bases between them.

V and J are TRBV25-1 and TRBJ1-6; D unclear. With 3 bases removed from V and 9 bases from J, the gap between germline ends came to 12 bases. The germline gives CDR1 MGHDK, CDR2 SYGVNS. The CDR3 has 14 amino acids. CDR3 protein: CASSEGLVGSPLHF. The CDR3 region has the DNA TGTGCCAGCAGTGAGGGTTTGGTAGGTTCACCCCTCCACTTT.

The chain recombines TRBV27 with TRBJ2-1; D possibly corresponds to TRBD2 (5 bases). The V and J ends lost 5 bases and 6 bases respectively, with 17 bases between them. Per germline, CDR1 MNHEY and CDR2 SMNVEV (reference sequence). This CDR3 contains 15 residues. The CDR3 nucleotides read TGTGCCAGCAGTCTATTGGGAGACAAAAGCAATGAGCAGTTCTTC. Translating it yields CASSLLGDKSNEQFF.

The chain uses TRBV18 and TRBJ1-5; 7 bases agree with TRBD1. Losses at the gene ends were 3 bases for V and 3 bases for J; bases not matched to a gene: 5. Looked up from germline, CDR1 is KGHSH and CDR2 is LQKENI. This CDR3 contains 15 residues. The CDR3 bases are TGTGCCAGCTCACCGCGACAGGGCGCCAATCAGCCCCAGCATTTT. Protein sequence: CASSPRQGANQPQHF.

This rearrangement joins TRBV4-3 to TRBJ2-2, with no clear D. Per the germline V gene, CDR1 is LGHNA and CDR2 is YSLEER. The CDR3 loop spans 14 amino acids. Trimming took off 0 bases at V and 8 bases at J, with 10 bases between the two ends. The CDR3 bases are TGCGCCAGCAGCCAAGATCGGGCTGTGGGGGAGCTGTTTTTT. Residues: CASSQDRAVGELFF.

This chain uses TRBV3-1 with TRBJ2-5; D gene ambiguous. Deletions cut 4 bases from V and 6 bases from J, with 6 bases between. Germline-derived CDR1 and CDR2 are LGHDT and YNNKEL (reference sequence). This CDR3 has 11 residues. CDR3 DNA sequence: TGTGCCAGCAGCCTAGAGCAGACCCAGTACTTC. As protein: CASSLEQTQYF.

The DNA of the CDR3 is TGCAGTGCTAGACCCCCCGGGGGGAACTATGGCTACACCTTC. This encodes CSARPPGGNYGYTF. This chain connects TRBV20-1 to TRBJ1-2, with a weak D call TRBD1 (5 bases). V shed 2 bases and J shed 2 bases, with 12 bases lying between them. CDR1 and CDR2 (germline): DFQATT, SNEGSKA (reference sequence). This CDR3 has 14 amino acids.

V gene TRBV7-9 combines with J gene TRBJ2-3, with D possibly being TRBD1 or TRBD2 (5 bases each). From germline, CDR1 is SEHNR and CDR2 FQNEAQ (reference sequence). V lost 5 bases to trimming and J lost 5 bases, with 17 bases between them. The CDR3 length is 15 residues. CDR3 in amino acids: CASSVAGTDEDTQYF. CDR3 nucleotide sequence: TGTGCCAGCAGCGTCGCCGGGACGGACGAAGATACGCAGTATTTT.

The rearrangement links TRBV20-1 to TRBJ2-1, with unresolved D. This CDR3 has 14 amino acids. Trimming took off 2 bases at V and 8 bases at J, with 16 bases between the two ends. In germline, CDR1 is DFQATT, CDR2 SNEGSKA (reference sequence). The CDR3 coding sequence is TGCAGTGCTAGAACCGTCGTGGCAAGCGATGAGCAGTTCTTC. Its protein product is CSARTVVASDEQFF.

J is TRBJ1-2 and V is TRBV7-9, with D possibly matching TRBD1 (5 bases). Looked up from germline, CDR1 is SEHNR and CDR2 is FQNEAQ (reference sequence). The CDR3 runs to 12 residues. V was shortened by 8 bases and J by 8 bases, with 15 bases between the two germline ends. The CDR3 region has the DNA TGTGCCAGCCAGGGCGCGTCGGGAGGCTACACCTTC. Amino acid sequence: CASQGASGGYTF.

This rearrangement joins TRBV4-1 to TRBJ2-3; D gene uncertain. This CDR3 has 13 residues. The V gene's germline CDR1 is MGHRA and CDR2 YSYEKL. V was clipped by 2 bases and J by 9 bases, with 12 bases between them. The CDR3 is CASSQPNGPTQYF. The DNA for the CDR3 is TGCGCCAGCAGCCAACCCAATGGACCGACGCAGTATTTT.

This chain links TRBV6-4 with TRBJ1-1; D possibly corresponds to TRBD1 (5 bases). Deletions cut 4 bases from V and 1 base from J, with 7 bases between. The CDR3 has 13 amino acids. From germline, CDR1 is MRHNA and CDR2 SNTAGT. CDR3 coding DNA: TGTGCCAGCAGTGTGCAGGGGAACACTGAAGCTTTCTTT. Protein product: CASSVQGNTEAFF.

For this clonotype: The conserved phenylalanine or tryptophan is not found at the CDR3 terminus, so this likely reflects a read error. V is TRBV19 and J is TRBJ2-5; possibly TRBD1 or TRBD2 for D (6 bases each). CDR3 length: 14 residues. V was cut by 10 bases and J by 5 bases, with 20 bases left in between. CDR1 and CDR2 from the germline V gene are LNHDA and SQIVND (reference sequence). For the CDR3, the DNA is TGTGCCACCGCCACCCGGGGGCCCGAGGAGACCCAGTACTTG. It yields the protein CATATRGPEETQYL.

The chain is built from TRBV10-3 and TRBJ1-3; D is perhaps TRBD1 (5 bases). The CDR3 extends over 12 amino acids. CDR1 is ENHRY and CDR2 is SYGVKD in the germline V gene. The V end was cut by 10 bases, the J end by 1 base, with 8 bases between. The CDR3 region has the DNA TGTGCCACCCCAGGGTCTGGAAACACCATATATTTT. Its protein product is CATPGSGNTIYF.

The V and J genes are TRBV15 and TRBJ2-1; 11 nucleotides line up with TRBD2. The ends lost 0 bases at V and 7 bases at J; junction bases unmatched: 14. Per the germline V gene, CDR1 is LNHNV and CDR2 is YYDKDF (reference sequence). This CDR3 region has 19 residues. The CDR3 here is CATSRDSQSGVAGGNEQFF. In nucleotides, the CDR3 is TGTGCCACCAGCAGAGATTCCCAATCTGGGGTAGCGGGGGGGAATGAGCAGTTCTTC. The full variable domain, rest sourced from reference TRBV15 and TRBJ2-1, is DAMVIQNPRYQVTQFGKPVTLSCSQTLNHNVMYWYQQKSSQAPKLLFHYYDKDFNNEADTPDNFQSRRPNTSFCFLDIRSPGLGDTAMYLCATSRDSQSGVAGGNEQFFGPGTRLTVL.